Listed below are T cell receptor beta chains from one sample, sequenced in a study of vaccination effects on CD4 cells after COVID-19. No antigens are known for them. The table came from immunoSEQ multiplex PCR; TCRdb's copy has only in-frame clones and leaves some out. This table has fewer than 60,000 clones, around 73% appearing once. The source material was CD4+ T cells from PBMCs cultured without peptide, sampled after COVID-19 vaccination. These receptors were collected from a human donor who received a COVID-19 vaccine. The CDR3 runs from the conserved cysteine through the conserved F or W. D genes are given only for firm matches. The size of a clone is reported for some rows only, either as once, few or many, or as a class for expanded clones.

J	size	length	D	V	CDR3	DNA
TRBJ1-4	NA	15	TRBD1	TRBV28	CASSWDSEPYEKLFF	TGTGCCAGCAGTTGGGACAGCGAGCCCTATGAAAAACTGTTTTTT
TRBJ2-6	once	17	TRBD1	TRBV5-4	CASSSGTGGAGANVLTF	TGTGCCAGCAGCTCGGGGACAGGGGGCGCTGGGGCCAACGTCCTGACTTTC
TRBJ1-1	NA	16	TRBD1	TRBV7-9	CASSLTDRGLNTEAFF	TGTGCCAGCAGCCTAACAGACAGGGGGTTGAACACTGAAGCTTTCTTT
TRBJ2-3	NA	14	TRBD1	TRBV6-5	CASSYSGTGDFQYF	TGTGCCAGCAGTTACTCCGGGACAGGAGATTTCCAGTATTTT
TRBJ1-3	NA	14	NA	TRBV9	CASSVDWAGNTIYF	TGTGCCAGCAGCGTAGATTGGGCTGGAAACACCATATATTTT
TRBJ2-3	NA	13	NA	TRBV4-1	CASSWGITDTQYF	TGCGCCAGCAGCTGGGGTATAACAGATACGCAGTATTTT
TRBJ1-1	NA	13	NA	TRBV3-1/TRBV3-2	CASSQVQNTEAFF	TGTGCCAGCAGCCAAGTCCAGAACACTGAAGCTTTCTTT
TRBJ1-2	NA	16	NA	TRBV4-3	CASSQDGAARDYGYTF	TGCGCCAGCAGCCAAGACGGTGCGGCGCGGGACTATGGCTACACCTTC
TRBJ2-7	NA	12	NA	TRBV29-1	CSVEKAGREQYF	TGCAGCGTTGAAAAGGCGGGCCGCGAGCAGTACTTC
TRBJ1-2	NA	14	NA	TRBV5-1	CASSLGQANYGYTF	TGCGCCAGCAGCTTGGGTCAGGCGAACTATGGCTACACCTTC
TRBJ2-1	once	15	TRBD2	TRBV5-4	CATSGGGGGYNEQFF	TGTGCCACCTCGGGGGGGGGAGGAGGCTACAATGAGCAGTTCTTC
TRBJ2-1	NA	17	TRBD2	TRBV5-1	CASSSLVAGGGYNEQFF	TGCGCCAGCAGCTCCCTGGTAGCGGGAGGGGGTTACAATGAGCAGTTCTTC
TRBJ1-6	NA	15	TRBD1	TRBV18	CASSSGQLDNSPLHF	TGTGCCAGCTCATCGGGACAGCTTGATAATTCACCCCTCCACTTT
TRBJ2-7	NA	13	NA	TRBV28	CASSGSISYEQYF	TGTGCCAGCAGTGGCAGCATTTCCTACGAGCAGTACTTC
TRBJ2-5	NA	14	NA	TRBV15	CATSGRDPAETQYF	TGTGCCACCAGCGGCCGGGACCCCGCGGAGACCCAGTACTTC
TRBJ2-5	NA	14	NA	TRBV24-1	CATSEPGTPETQYF	TGTGCCACCAGTGAGCCCGGGACCCCCGAGACCCAGTACTTC
TRBJ2-3	once	16	TRBD2	TRBV5-1	CASSLQTSGLADTQYF	TGCGCCAGCAGCTTGCAGACTAGCGGGCTGGCAGATACGCAGTATTTT
TRBJ1-4	NA	14	NA	TRBV5-1	CASSLQGLNEKLFF	TGCGCCAGCAGCTTGCAGGGCCTTAATGAAAAACTGTTTTTT
TRBJ1-3	NA	15	NA	TRBV14	CASSQWEDSGNTIYF	TGTGCCAGCAGCCAATGGGAGGACTCTGGAAACACCATATATTTT
TRBJ2-5	NA	15	NA	TRBV6-5	CASSTHLGLQETQYF	TGTGCCAGCAGTACCCACTTGGGCCTCCAAGAGACCCAGTACTTC
TRBJ1-1	few	15	NA	TRBV18	CASSPGARGVTEAFF	TGTGCCAGCTCACCAGGCGCCAGGGGTGTCACTGAAGCTTTCTTT
TRBJ1-1	NA	15	NA	TRBV5-1	CASSLEGGRATEAFF	TGCGCCAGCAGCTTGGAGGGGGGAAGGGCCACTGAAGCTTTCTTT
TRBJ1-4	once	16	NA	TRBV9	CASSPRGATTNEKLFF	TGTGCCAGCAGCCCCCGGGGGGCGACAACTAATGAAAAACTGTTTTTT
TRBJ2-2	NA	16	NA	TRBV5-4	CASSSPGAANTGELFF	TGTGCCAGCAGCTCTCCGGGAGCCGCCAACACCGGGGAGCTGTTTTTT
TRBJ2-2	NA	14	NA	TRBV3-1/TRBV3-2	CASSPLDVSGELFF	TGTGCCAGCAGCCCCCTAGATGTTTCCGGGGAGCTGTTTTTT
TRBJ2-5	NA	15	NA	TRBV7-2	CASSLDRGGWETQYF	TGTGCCAGCAGCTTAGATAGGGGGGGCTGGGAGACCCAGTACTTC
TRBJ2-1	NA	15	NA	TRBV6-5	CASSLTESSYNEQFF	TGTGCCAGCAGTTTAACAGAGAGCTCCTACAATGAGCAGTTCTTC
TRBJ2-1	NA	13	NA	TRBV19	CASRLYPEGEQFF	TGTGCCAGTAGGCTGTACCCAGAGGGTGAGCAGTTCTTC
TRBJ2-4	few	15	TRBD2	TRBV5-4	CASSTRTSGENIQYF	TGTGCCAGCAGCACCCGGACTAGCGGCGAAAACATTCAGTACTTC
TRBJ1-1	NA	17	NA	TRBV6-2/TRBV6-3	CASSYRIGEGVNTEAFF	TGTGCCAGCAGTTACCGTATCGGGGAGGGGGTGAACACTGAAGCTTTCTTT
TRBJ2-7	NA	17	NA	TRBV4-2	CASSRALNRDNAIEQYF	TGTGCCAGCAGCCGAGCCCTAAACAGGGATAATGCCATCGAGCAGTACTTC
TRBJ1-1	NA	14	TRBD1	TRBV5-1	CASRGTALNTEAFF	TGCGCCAGCAGGGGGACAGCTTTGAACACTGAAGCTTTCTTT
TRBJ2-7	once	16	TRBD1	TRBV13	CASSLWTGGSTYEQYF	TGTGCCAGCAGCTTATGGACAGGGGGCTCAACTTACGAGCAGTACTTC
TRBJ2-2	NA	14	NA	TRBV3-1/TRBV3-2	CASSRRDNTGELFF	TGTGCCAGCAGCCGAAGGGACAACACCGGGGAGCTGTTTTTT
TRBJ2-1	few	14	NA	TRBV2	CASRTAGAGGEQFF	TGTGCCAGCAGGACCGCGGGGGCTGGGGGTGAGCAGTTCTTC
TRBJ1-1	NA	13	NA	TRBV2	CASSGQLNTEAFF	TGTGCCAGCAGTGGACAGTTAAACACTGAAGCTTTCTTT
TRBJ1-1	NA	11	NA	TRBV20-1	CSARYDTEAFF	TGCAGTGCTCGCTACGACACTGAAGCTTTCTTT
TRBJ2-7	NA	13	NA	TRBV10-3	CAIRGVADYEQYF	TGTGCCATCAGGGGGGTAGCGGATTACGAGCAGTACTTC
TRBJ2-7	NA	15	NA	TRBV27	CASKGKGRSSYEQYF	TGTGCCAGCAAGGGTAAAGGGCGGAGCTCCTACGAGCAGTACTTC
TRBJ1-3	few	16	NA	TRBV4-1	CASSQPREGLQNTIYF	TGCGCCAGCAGCCAGCCGAGGGAAGGTTTGCAGAACACCATATATTTT
TRBJ2-7	few	12	NA	TRBV7-8	CASSPDSREQYF	TGTGCCAGCAGCCCTGACAGTCGCGAGCAGTACTTC
TRBJ2-5	NA	11	NA	TRBV18	CASSLGETQYF	TGTGCCAGCTCACTAGGAGAGACCCAGTACTTC
TRBJ1-4	NA	15	NA	TRBV9	CASSVGPGRGQKLFF	TGTGCCAGCAGCGTAGGGCCAGGGCGAGGGCAAAAACTGTTTTTT
TRBJ1-1	NA	13	TRBD1	TRBV27	CASSPGQGAEAFF	TGTGCCAGCTCGCCGGGACAGGGGGCTGAAGCTTTCTTT
TRBJ1-4	NA	16	NA	TRBV5-3	CARTTIVGISGEKLFF	TGTGCCAGAACCACAATAGTCGGAATATCCGGAGAAAAACTGTTTTTT
TRBJ1-4	NA	13	NA	TRBV5-4	CASSSGPNEKLFF	TGTGCCAGCAGCTCCGGACCTAATGAAAAACTGTTTTTT
TRBJ2-3	NA	15	NA	TRBV5-1	CASSGVWSSTDTQYF	TGCGCCAGCAGCGGGGTCTGGAGCTCAACAGATACGCAGTATTTT
TRBJ1-1	once	14	TRBD1	TRBV27	CASSPRQGSTEAFF	TGTGCCAGCAGTCCTAGACAGGGGAGTACTGAAGCTTTCTTT
TRBJ1-1	NA	13	NA	TRBV30	CAWGGRRDFEAFF	TGTGCCTGGGGGGGGCGCAGAGATTTTGAAGCTTTCTTT
TRBJ2-3	once	16	TRBD2	TRBV15	CATSRDRASGRGTQYF	TGTGCCACCAGCAGAGATAGGGCTAGCGGGCGGGGTACGCAGTATTTT
TRBJ2-1	NA	14	TRBD2	TRBV29-1	CSVEGTSGTIGQFF	TGCAGCGTTGAGGGGACTAGCGGAACGATTGGGCAGTTCTTC
TRBJ1-3	NA	15	TRBD1	TRBV4-2	CASSQGTGNGNTIYF	TGTGCCAGCAGCCAAGGGACAGGGAATGGAAACACCATATATTTT